This TCR beta chain derives from a study of siplizumab effects on memory and regulatory T cells. Study results and caveats: Alloreactive sequences from unstimulated CD4+ memory cells fell significantly with siplizumab.

Per sample, about 100,000 TCR templates were assayed. Only in-frame clones appear in the TCRdb table, and some are missing; sequencing was by immunoSEQ multiplex PCR. The table has more than 85,000 clones, around 90% seen once. The V gene's germline CDR1 is SQVTM and CDR2 ANQGSEA. CDR3 length: 14 residues. Deletions cut 5 bases from V and 2 bases from J, with 15 bases between. About this clone: What it recognizes is unknown.

The rearrangement joins TRBV29-1 to TRBJ1-2, with D perhaps TRBD1 (6 bases). The specimen was CD4+ T cells sorted from blood. The origin of this receptor is a human donor in good health. This chain's CDR3 is CSVLRGGYNYGYTF. The CDR3 region has the DNA TGCAGCGTTCTCAGAGGGGGGTACAACTATGGCTACACCTTC.